These 14 T cell receptor beta chains share one sample of origin, sequenced in a study of shared clonotypes between healthy human individuals. The repertoire was sequenced with immunoSEQ multiplex PCR; TCRdb's copy has only in-frame clones and lacks some. The data contain around 700,000 clones, about 74% of them singletons. The material sequenced was memory CD4+ T cells sorted from blood. Subset in this sample: CD45RA-negative fraction. Receptors originate from a woman aged 25-40 years in good health.

The chain uses TRBV6-1 and TRBJ2-2; tentative D call: TRBD2 (7 bases). V lost 7 bases and J 6 bases, leaving 15 bases between the germline ends. This CDR3 comprises 14 residues. CDR1 and CDR2 from the germline V gene are MNHNS and SASEGT. In DNA form, the CDR3 reads TGTGCCAGCAATCCTAGGGGGGGACCCGGGGAGCTGTTTTTT. Protein product: CASNPRGGPGELFF.

V gene TRBV27 combines with J gene TRBJ1-2, with TRBD1 as a possible D gene (6 bases). Germline V gives CDR1 MNHEY, CDR2 SMNVEV (reference sequence). CDR3 length: 13 residues. V dropped 10 bases and J dropped 8 bases, with 20 bases sitting between them. CDR3 nucleotides: TGTGCCACCCAAGGGGGGGGCTATTCGGGCTACACCTTC. This encodes CATQGGGYSGYTF.

In its sample, this clone was seen once. V is TRBV5-5 and J is TRBJ1-1; the D gene is possibly TRBD1 (6 bases). The V gene's germline CDR1 is SGHKS and CDR2 YYEKEE (reference sequence). The CDR3 contains 13 residues. V shed 4 bases and J shed 5 bases, with 12 bases lying between them. This CDR3 reads CASSMTGLTEAFF. Written as DNA, the CDR3 is TGTGCCAGCAGCATGACAGGTTTAACTGAAGCTTTCTTT.

The chain carries TRBV2 and TRBJ1-1; possibly TRBD1 for D (6 bases). Trimming cost V 7 bases and J 5 bases, with 14 bases left between them. The germline CDR1 and CDR2 sequences are SNHLY and FYNNEI. This CDR3 is 13 amino acids long. The CDR3 nucleotides read TGTGCCAGCAATTTACAGGGAGGAACTGAAGCTTTCTTT. Translating it yields CASNLQGGTEAFF.

V and J are TRBV6-5 and TRBJ1-2, with D possibly TRBD1 on 5 matching bases. There are 12 residues in the CDR3. Germline V gives CDR1 MNHEY, CDR2 SVGAGI. V was pared by 11 bases and J by 8 bases, with 18 bases between. CDR3 in DNA: TGTGCCGCCTGTTGCGGGGCAGGGGGCTACACCTTC. The encoded protein is CAACCGAGGYTF.

This clone was seen a few times. The chain employs TRBV5-3 and TRBJ2-7, with unresolved D. TRBV5-3 is recorded as an ORF, its role being uncertain. Trimming removed 1 base from V and 3 bases from J, with 14 bases in between. This CDR3 has 15 residues. The DNA for the CDR3 is TGTGCCAGAAGCTTGCCACCACGATCCTTCTACGAGCAGTACTTC. It encodes CARSLPPRSFYEQYF.

The V gene is TRBV7-2, the J gene TRBJ2-1; 7 positions agree with TRBD2. V trimming: 3 bases; J trimming: 3 bases; junction bases outside the gene matches: 2. Germline CDR1 and CDR2: SGHTA and FQGNSA. The CDR3 sequence is 14 residues long. In DNA form, the CDR3 reads TGTGCCAGCAGCTTTGGGACTAACTACAATGAGCAGTTCTTC. This encodes CASSFGTNYNEQFF.

The chain joins TRBV5-1 to TRBJ2-1, with D possibly TRBD2 on 6 matching bases. The germline CDR1 and CDR2 sequences are SGHRS and YFSETQ. V lost 4 bases to trimming and J lost 6 bases, with 14 bases between them. The length of the CDR3 is 14 residues. CDR3 nucleotide sequence: TGCGCCAGCAGCCCTCGGGGACTCCGCAATGAGCAGTTCTTC. Its protein product is CASSPRGLRNEQFF.

The chain combines TRBV30 with TRBJ2-7; possible D gene TRBD2, 6 bases. This CDR3 is built from 12 residues. V shed 2 bases and J shed 5 bases, with 10 bases lying between them. From germline, CDR1 is GTSNPN and CDR2 SVGIG (reference sequence). In DNA, the CDR3 is TGTGCCTGGAGTCGGAGGGGCGACGAGCAGTACTTC. It encodes CAWSRRGDEQYF.

The gene calls are TRBV27 and TRBJ2-7, with 14 bases that match TRBD2. The CDR3 consists of 15 residues. The J segment lost 6 bases and the V segment lost 6 bases, leaving 7 bases of the junction unmatched. The V gene's germline CDR1 is MNHEY and CDR2 SMNVEV (reference sequence). CDR3 in amino acids: CASSRLAGGPLEQYF. The CDR3, as DNA: TGTGCCAGCAGCCGACTAGCGGGAGGGCCGCTCGAGCAGTACTTC.

The V call is TRBV2, the J call TRBJ1-2; tentative D call: TRBD1 (5 bases). CDR3 length equals 14 residues. V was clipped by 4 bases and J by 5 bases, with 14 bases between them. Per germline, CDR1 SNHLY and CDR2 FYNNEI. Written as DNA, the CDR3 is TGTGCCAGCAGTGTGGAGGGAGAGGGGTATGGCTACACCTTC. This sequence encodes CASSVEGEGYGYTF.

As DNA, the CDR3 is TGTGCCAGCAGTCCACTTACAGGGGGCGGGACTGAAGCTTTCTTT. Protein product: CASSPLTGGGTEAFF. The chain is built from TRBV27 and TRBJ1-1; 9 nucleotides line up with TRBD1. CDR1 and CDR2 (germline): MNHEY, SMNVEV (reference sequence). V trimming: 5 bases; J trimming: 5 bases; junction bases outside the gene matches: 9. The CDR3 length is 15 residues.

This chain links TRBV19 with TRBJ1-2, with D possibly matching TRBD1 (5 bases). In germline, CDR1 is LNHDA, CDR2 SQIVND (reference sequence). V gave up 3 bases and J gave up 4 bases, with 9 bases separating them. The CDR3 is 13 amino acids. The CDR3 sequence is CASSMEGTYGYTF. The CDR3 region has the DNA TGTGCCAGTAGTATGGAGGGGACCTATGGCTACACCTTC.

The chain carries TRBV2 and TRBJ1-4, with a possible D match to TRBD1 (6 bases). The CDR3 has 14 residues. The germline V gene encodes CDR1 SNHLY and CDR2 FYNNEI. V was cut by 6 bases and J by 5 bases, with 13 bases left in between. The CDR3 DNA is TGTGCCAGCAGGTCAAGGGGGGTCAATGAAAAACTGTTTTTT. Amino acid sequence: CASRSRGVNEKLFF. The full variable domain, completed using reference TRBV2 and TRBJ1-4, is EPEVTQTPSHQVTQMGQEVILRCVPISNHLYFYWYRQILGQKVEFLVSFYNNEISEKSEIFDDQFSVERPDGSNFTLKIRSTKLEDSAMYFCASRSRGVNEKLFFGSGTQLSVL.